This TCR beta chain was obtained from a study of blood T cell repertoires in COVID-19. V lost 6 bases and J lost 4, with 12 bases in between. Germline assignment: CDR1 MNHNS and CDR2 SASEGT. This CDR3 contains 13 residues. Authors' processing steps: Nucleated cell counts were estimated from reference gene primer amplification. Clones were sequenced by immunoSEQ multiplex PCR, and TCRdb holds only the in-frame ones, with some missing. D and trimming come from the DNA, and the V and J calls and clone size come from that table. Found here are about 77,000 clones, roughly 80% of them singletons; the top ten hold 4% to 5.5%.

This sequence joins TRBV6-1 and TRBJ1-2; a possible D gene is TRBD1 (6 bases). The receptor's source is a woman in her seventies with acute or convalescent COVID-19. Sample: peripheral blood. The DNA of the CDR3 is TGTGCCAGCAGACCACAGGGTATCTATGGCTACACCTTC. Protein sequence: CASRPQGIYGYTF.